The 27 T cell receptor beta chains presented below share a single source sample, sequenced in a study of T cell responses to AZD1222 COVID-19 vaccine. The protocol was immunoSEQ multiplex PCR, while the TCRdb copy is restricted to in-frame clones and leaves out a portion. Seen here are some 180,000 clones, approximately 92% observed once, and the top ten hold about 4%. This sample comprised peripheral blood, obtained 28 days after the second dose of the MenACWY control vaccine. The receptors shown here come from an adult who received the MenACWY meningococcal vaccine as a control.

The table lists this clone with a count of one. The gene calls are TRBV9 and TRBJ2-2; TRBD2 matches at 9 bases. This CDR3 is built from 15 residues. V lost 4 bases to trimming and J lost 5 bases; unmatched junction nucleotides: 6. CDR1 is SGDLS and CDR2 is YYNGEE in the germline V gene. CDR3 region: CASSPREGRTGELFF. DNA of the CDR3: TGTGCCAGCAGCCCGCGGGAGGGACGTACCGGGGAGCTGTTTTTT.

The CDR3 loop is CASSLSGRSNSPLHF. For the CDR3, the DNA is TGTGCCAGCAGCTTGTCCGGGAGGTCTAATTCACCCCTCCACTTT. The V call is TRBV7-2, the J call TRBJ1-6, with D uncertain. Germline CDR1 is SGHTA and CDR2 is FQGNSA. The germline V and J ends were trimmed by 3 bases and 6 bases, with 12 bases remaining between them. The CDR3 is 15 residues long.

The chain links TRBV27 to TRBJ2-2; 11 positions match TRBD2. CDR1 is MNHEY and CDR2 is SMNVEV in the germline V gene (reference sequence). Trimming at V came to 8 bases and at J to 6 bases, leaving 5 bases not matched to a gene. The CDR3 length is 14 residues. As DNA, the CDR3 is TGTGCCAGCCGTAGCGGGAGGGACTCCGGGGAGCTGTTTTTT. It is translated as CASRSGRDSGELFF.

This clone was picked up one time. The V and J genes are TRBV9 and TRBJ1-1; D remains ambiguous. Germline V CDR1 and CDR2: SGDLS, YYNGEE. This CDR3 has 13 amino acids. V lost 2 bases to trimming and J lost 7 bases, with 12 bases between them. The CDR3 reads CASSVRSSGEAFF. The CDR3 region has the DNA TGTGCCAGCAGCGTCAGGAGTTCCGGTGAAGCTTTCTTT.

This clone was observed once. The CDR3, as DNA: TGTGCCAGCAGCCCCTCCGGGCTCTCCTACAATGAGCAGTTCTTC. As protein: CASSPSGLSYNEQFF. This chain connects TRBV7-3 to TRBJ2-1; D remains ambiguous. Germline V CDR1 and CDR2: SGHTA, FQGTGA. This CDR3 has 15 residues. V shed 5 bases and J shed 0 bases, with 11 bases lying between them. Based on the CDR3 plus reference TRBV7-3 and TRBJ2-1, the full variable domain is GAGVSQTPSNKVTEKGKYVELRCDPISGHTALYWYRQSLGQGPEFLIYFQGTGAADDSGLPNDRFFAVRPEGSVSTLKIQRTERGDSAVYLCASSPSGLSYNEQFFGPGTRLTVL.

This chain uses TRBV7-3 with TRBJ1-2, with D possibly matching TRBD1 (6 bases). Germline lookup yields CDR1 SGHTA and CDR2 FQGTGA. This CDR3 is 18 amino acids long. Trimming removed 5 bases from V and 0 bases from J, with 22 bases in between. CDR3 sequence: CASSPSIGSPGANYGYTF. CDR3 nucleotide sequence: TGTGCCAGCAGCCCCTCCATCGGGTCCCCAGGGGCTAACTATGGCTACACCTTC.

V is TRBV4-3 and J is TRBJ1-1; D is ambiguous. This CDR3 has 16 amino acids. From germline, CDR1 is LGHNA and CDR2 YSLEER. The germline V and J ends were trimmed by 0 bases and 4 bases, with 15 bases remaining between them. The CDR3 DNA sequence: TGCGCCAGCAGCCAAGATCTCGAGGGTTGGGGCACTGAAGCTTTCTTT. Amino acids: CASSQDLEGWGTEAFF.

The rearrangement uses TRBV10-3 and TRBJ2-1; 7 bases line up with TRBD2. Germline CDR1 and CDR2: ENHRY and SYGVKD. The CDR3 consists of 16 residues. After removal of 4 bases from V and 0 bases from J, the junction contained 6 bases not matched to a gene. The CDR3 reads CAISGTSASSYNEQFF. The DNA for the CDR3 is TGTGCCATCAGTGGTACTAGCGCCAGCTCCTACAATGAGCAGTTCTTC.

CDR3 loop: CSVEDRTRREAFF. The CDR3 DNA is TGCAGCGTTGAAGATCGTACCCGACGCGAAGCTTTCTTT. The gene calls are TRBV29-1 and TRBJ1-1; unclear D gene. Trimming removed 0 bases at V and 8 bases at J, with 13 bases between. The CDR3 has 13 residues. Germline loops: CDR1 SQVTM, CDR2 ANQGSEA. Using reference TRBV29-1 and TRBJ1-1 for the parts outside the CDR3, the full variable domain is SAVISQKPSRDICQRGTSLTIQCQVDSQVTMMFWYRQQPGQSLTLIATANQGSEATYESGFVIDKFPISRPNLTFSTLTVSNMSPEDSSIYLCSVEDRTRREAFFGQGTRLTVV.

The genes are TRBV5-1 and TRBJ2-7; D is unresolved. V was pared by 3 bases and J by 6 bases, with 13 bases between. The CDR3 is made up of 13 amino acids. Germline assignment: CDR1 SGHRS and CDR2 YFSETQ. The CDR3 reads CASSSVRATEQYF. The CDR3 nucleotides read TGCGCCAGCAGCTCCGTTAGGGCCACCGAGCAGTACTTC.

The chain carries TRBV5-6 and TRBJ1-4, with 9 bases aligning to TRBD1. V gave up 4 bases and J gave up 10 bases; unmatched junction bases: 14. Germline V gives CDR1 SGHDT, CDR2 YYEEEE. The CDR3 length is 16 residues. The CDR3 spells CASSPQTGGFGGKLFF. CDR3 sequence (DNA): TGTGCCAGCAGCCCCCAGACAGGGGGGTTTGGTGGAAAACTGTTTTTT.

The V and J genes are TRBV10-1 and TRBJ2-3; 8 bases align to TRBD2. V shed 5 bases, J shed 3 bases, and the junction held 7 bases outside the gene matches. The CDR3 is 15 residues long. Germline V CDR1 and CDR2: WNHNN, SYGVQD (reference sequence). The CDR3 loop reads CASSYSGASTDTQYF. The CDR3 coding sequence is TGCGCCAGCAGTTATAGCGGGGCTAGTACAGATACGCAGTATTTT.

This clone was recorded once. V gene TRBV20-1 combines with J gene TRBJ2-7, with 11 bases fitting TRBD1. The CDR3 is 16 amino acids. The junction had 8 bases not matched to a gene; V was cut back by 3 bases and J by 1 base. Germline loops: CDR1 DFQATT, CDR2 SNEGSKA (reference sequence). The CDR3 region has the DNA TGCAGTGCTAGTCCCTCCGGGACAGGGGGATCCTACGAGCAGTACTTC. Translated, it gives CSASPSGTGGSYEQYF.

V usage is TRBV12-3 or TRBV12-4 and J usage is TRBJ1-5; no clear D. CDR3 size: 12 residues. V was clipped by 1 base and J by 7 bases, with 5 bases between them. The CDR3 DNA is TGTGCCAGCAGTTTAGGAGGACAGCCCCAGCATTTT. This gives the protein CASSLGGQPQHF.

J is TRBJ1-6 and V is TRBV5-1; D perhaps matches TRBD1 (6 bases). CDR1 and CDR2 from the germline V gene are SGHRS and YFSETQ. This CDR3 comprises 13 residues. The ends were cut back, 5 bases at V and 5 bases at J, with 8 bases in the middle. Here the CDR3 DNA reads TGCGCCAGCAGACGGGACAATAATTCACCCCTCCACTTT. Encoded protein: CASRRDNNSPLHF.

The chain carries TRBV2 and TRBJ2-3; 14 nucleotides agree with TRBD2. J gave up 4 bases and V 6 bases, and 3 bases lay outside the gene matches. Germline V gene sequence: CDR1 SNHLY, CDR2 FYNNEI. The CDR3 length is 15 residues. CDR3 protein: CASRGLAGAPDTQYF. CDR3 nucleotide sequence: TGTGCCAGCAGGGGACTAGCGGGAGCCCCAGATACGCAGTATTTT.

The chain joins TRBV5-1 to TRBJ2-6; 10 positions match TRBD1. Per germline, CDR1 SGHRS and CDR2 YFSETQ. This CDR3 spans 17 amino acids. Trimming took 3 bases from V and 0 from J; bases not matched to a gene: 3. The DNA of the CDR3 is TGCGCCAGCAGCTGGACAGGGGGAAGCTCTGGGGCCAACGTCCTGACTTTC. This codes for CASSWTGGSSGANVLTF.

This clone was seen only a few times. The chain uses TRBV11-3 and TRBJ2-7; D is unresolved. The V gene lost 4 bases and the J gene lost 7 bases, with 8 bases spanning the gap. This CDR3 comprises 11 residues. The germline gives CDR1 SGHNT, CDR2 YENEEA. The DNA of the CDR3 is TGTGCCAGCAGCTCCGTTAGGGAGCAGTACTTC. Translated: CASSSVREQYF.

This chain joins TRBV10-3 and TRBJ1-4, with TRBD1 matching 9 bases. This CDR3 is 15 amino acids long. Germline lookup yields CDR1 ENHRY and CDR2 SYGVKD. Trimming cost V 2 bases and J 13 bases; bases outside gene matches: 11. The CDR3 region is CAISERGTGTRGLFF. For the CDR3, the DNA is TGTGCCATCAGTGAGAGAGGGACAGGGACCCGAGGACTGTTTTTT.

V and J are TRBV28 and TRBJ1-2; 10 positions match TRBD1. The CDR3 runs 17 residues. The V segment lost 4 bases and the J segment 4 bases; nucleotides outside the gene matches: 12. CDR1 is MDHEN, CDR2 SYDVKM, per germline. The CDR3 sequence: CASSSPGQGRVGYGYTF. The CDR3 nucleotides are TGTGCCAGCAGTTCACCGGGACAGGGGCGCGTAGGCTATGGCTACACCTTC.

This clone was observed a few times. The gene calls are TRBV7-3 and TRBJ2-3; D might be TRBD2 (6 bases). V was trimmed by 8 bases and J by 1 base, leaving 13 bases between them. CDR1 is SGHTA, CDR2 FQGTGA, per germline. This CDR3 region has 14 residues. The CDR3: CASSPGLRTDTQYF. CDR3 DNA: TGTGCCAGCTCCCCGGGACTCCGCACAGATACGCAGTATTTT. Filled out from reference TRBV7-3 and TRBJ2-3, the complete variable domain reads GAGVSQTPSNKVTEKGKYVELRCDPISGHTALYWYRQSLGQGPEFLIYFQGTGAADDSGLPNDRFFAVRPEGSVSTLKIQRTERGDSAVYLCASSPGLRTDTQYFGPGTRLTVL.

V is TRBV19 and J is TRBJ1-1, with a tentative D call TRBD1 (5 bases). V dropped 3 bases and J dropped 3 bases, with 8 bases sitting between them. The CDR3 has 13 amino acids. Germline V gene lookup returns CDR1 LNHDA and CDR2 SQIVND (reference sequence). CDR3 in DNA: TGTGCCAGTAGTATTCAGGGTCACACTGAAGCTTTCTTT. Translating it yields CASSIQGHTEAFF.

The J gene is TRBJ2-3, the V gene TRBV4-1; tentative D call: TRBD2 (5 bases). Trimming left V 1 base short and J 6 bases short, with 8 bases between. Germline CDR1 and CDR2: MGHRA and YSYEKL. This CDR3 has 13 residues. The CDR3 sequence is CASSQGLADTQYF. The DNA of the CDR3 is TGCGCCAGCAGCCAAGGGCTAGCTGATACGCAGTATTTT.

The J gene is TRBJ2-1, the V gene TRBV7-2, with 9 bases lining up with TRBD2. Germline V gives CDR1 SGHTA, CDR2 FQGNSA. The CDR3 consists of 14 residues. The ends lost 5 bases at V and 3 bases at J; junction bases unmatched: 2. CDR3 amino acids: CASSASGDYNEQFF. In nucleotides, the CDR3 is TGTGCCAGCAGCGCTAGCGGGGACTACAATGAGCAGTTCTTC.

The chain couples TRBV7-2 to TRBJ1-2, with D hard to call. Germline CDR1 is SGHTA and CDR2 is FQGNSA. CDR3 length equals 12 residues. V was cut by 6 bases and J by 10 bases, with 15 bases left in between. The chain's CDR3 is CASREGREAYTF. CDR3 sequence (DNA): TGTGCCAGCAGGGAGGGAAGGGAAGCCTACACCTTC.

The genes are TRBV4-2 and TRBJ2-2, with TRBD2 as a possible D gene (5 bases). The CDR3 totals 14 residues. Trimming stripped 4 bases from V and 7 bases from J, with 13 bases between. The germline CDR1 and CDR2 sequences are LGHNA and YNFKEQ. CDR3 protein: CASSPGGSSGELFF. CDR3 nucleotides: TGTGCCAGCAGCCCTGGCGGGTCAAGCGGGGAGCTGTTTTTT.

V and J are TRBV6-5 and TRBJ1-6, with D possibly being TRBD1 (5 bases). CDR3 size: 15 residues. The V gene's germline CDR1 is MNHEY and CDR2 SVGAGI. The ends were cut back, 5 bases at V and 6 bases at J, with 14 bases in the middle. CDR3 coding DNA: TGTGCCAGCAGTCCGCATGAGGGGCGTAATTCACCCCTCCACTTT. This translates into CASSPHEGRNSPLHF.